The 6 T cell receptor beta chains below all came from one sample that was sequenced in a study of PD-1 and CTLA-4 blockade in melanoma. Using immunoSEQ multiplex PCR, the repertoire was profiled, and TCRdb retains in-frame clones only, with some absent. The sample comprises 32,000 or so clones, around nine tenths of which are singletons, and about 8.5% rests with the top ten. Sample: CD8+ T cells from peripheral blood, taken before anti-PD-1 treatment. The receptors here all came from a human donor with melanoma.

V and J are TRBV5-8 and TRBJ2-1; D is possibly TRBD2 (5 bases). The CDR3 sequence is 14 residues long. The V gene's germline CDR1 is SGHTS and CDR2 YDEGEE. The V gene lost 0 bases and the J gene lost 2 bases, with 6 bases spanning the gap. The CDR3 reads CASSLDGAYNEQFF. CDR3 DNA sequence: TGTGCCAGCAGCTTGGACGGGGCCTACAATGAGCAGTTCTTC.

This clone was counted a single time. The chain employs TRBV2 and TRBJ2-3; D is undetermined. CDR1 and CDR2 from the germline V gene are SNHLY and FYNNEI. The germline V and J ends were trimmed by 7 bases and 6 bases, with 8 bases remaining between them. This CDR3 region has 11 residues. This chain's CDR3 is CASTASDTQYF. The CDR3, as DNA: TGTGCCAGCACCGCCTCGGATACGCAGTATTTT.

The chain is built from TRBV4-1 and TRBJ2-1; TRBD2 agrees at 8 bases. The J segment lost 3 bases and the V segment lost 0 bases, leaving 10 bases of the junction unmatched. The germline CDR1 and CDR2 sequences are MGHRA and YSYEKL. This CDR3 contains 18 residues. CDR3 sequence (DNA): TGCGCCAGCAGCCAAGAAGGAGAATTAGCGGGATACTACAATGAGCAGTTCTTC. It is translated as CASSQEGELAGYYNEQFF.

This sequence joins TRBV2 and TRBJ2-5, with D possibly being TRBD2 (5 bases). This CDR3 contains 14 residues. Deletions cut 4 bases from V and 5 bases from J, with 14 bases between. Germline V gene data show CDR1 as SNHLY and CDR2 as FYNNEI. The DNA of the CDR3 is TGTGCCAGCAGTGTGTACGCGAGCGGCGAGACCCAGTACTTC. Encoded protein: CASSVYASGETQYF.

The V gene is TRBV3-1 (or the pseudogene TRBV3-2), the J gene TRBJ1-5; the match to TRBD1 covers 10 bases. J was trimmed by 3 bases and V by 1 base; bases with no gene match: 0. CDR3 length: 15 residues. CDR1 is LGHDT and CDR2 is YNNKEL in the germline V gene (reference sequence). CDR3 loop: CASSQGQGANQPQHF. CDR3 DNA sequence: TGTGCCAGCAGCCAAGGACAGGGGGCCAATCAGCCCCAGCATTTT.

In its sample, this clone was seen once. The CDR3 reads CASKEFGGPASTDTQYF. Written as DNA, the CDR3 is TGCGCCAGCAAAGAATTCGGCGGACCAGCTAGCACAGATACGCAGTATTTT. This chain links TRBV4-1 with TRBJ2-3; D unresolved. Germline values: CDR1 MGHRA, CDR2 YSYEKL. The CDR3 length is 17 residues. With 7 bases removed from V and 0 bases from J, the gap between germline ends came to 20 bases.